This passage covers 10 T cell receptor beta chains from one sample sequenced in a study of OX40 agonist ivuxolimab in advanced cancers. Sequencing used immunoSEQ multiplex PCR; TCRdb keeps in-frame clones, though not all of them. The sample yields 60,000 to 80,000 clones, roughly 80% seen once. The specimen comprised CD4+ or CD8+ T cells sorted from blood, sampled in a trial of the OX40 agonist ivuxolimab. These receptors all come from an adult with an advanced solid tumor such as melanoma, head and neck, liver or kidney cancer.

The rearrangement joins TRBV27 to TRBJ2-5; maybe TRBD1 (5 bases). Trimming took off 5 bases at V and 2 bases at J, with 15 bases between the two ends. This CDR3 contains 15 residues. Germline V gene lookup returns CDR1 MNHEY and CDR2 SMNVEV (reference sequence). CDR3 sequence (DNA): TGTGCCAGCAGTGGGATGGGGCATTTACAAGAGACCCAGTACTTC. Translation: CASSGMGHLQETQYF.

This clone was counted only a few times. V and J are TRBV6-6 and TRBJ2-7; D uncertain. V lost 4 bases and J lost 4, with 11 bases in between. Looked up from germline, CDR1 is MNHNY and CDR2 is SVGAGI (reference sequence). This CDR3 has 13 residues. CDR3 bases: TGTGCCAGCAGTTCCCCCCCAGGATACGAGCAGTACTTC. It yields the protein CASSSPPGYEQYF.

DNA of the CDR3: TGTGCCAGCAGCTTAAGGGGTAGCGGCTCCTACAATGAGCAGTTCTTC. This encodes CASSLRGSGSYNEQFF. The chain couples TRBV11-3 to TRBJ2-1; D is perhaps TRBD2 (6 bases). The V end lost 2 bases, the J end lost 0 bases, and 11 bases lay between the germline ends. Germline V gene data show CDR1 as SGHNT and CDR2 as YENEEA. The CDR3 extends over 16 amino acids.

The chain is built from TRBV6-1 and TRBJ2-5, with D tentatively TRBD1 (5 bases). The CDR3 is 14 residues long. CDR1 is MNHNS, CDR2 SASEGT, per germline. V gave up 1 base and J gave up 2 bases, with 8 bases separating them. CDR3 sequence (DNA): TGTGCCAGCAGTGAAGGGACATTACAAGAGACCCAGTACTTC. Encoded protein: CASSEGTLQETQYF.

The chain carries TRBV7-3 and TRBJ1-1; D ambiguous. The CDR3 runs to 17 residues. The ends were cut back, 1 base at V and 3 bases at J, with 18 bases in the middle. Germline CDR1 and CDR2: SGHTA and FQGTGA. CDR3 nucleotides: TGTGCCAGCAGCTTAAAATATCTCGGCACCGAACACACTGAAGCTTTCTTT. Translated, it gives CASSLKYLGTEHTEAFF.

In the case of this clone: Germline is not matched at one junction end, which may reflect a read error. The chain joins TRBV7-7 to TRBJ2-1; 12 bases line up with TRBD2. This CDR3 has 15 amino acids. Germline V gives CDR1 SSHAT, CDR2 FNYEAQ (reference sequence). The CDR3 loop reads CASSSLAGGHNEQFF. In DNA, the CDR3 is TGTGCTAGCAGCTCTCTAGCGGGGGGGCACAATGAGCAGTTCTTC.

This rearrangement joins TRBV27 to TRBJ1-2, with D unresolved. This CDR3 region has 13 residues. Germline V gives CDR1 MNHEY, CDR2 SMNVEV (reference sequence). V dropped 2 bases and J dropped 4 bases, with 8 bases sitting between them. In nucleotides, the CDR3 is TGTGCCAGCAGTTTAGCTGCCAGCTATGGCTACACCTTC. This gives the protein CASSLAASYGYTF.

The chain recombines TRBV9 with TRBJ1-1, with 10 bases matching TRBD1. CDR3 size: 13 residues. CDR1 is SGDLS and CDR2 is YYNGEE in the germline V gene. V shed 3 bases and J 10 bases; nucleotides not matched to a gene: 6. This CDR3 reads CASSAHGQGVAFF. Here the CDR3 DNA reads TGTGCCAGCAGCGCCCACGGACAGGGGGTAGCTTTCTTT.

This clone showed up just a few times. This chain uses TRBV4-1 with TRBJ2-1, with a weak D call TRBD2 (6 bases). V was pared by 1 base and J by 12 bases, with 7 bases between. Looked up from germline, CDR1 is MGHRA and CDR2 is YSYEKL. The CDR3 has 11 amino acids. The CDR3 spells CASSQAGLQFF. The DNA for the CDR3 is TGCGCCAGCAGCCAAGCGGGACTGCAGTTCTTC.

The V and J genes are TRBV7-9 and TRBJ2-3; 9 nucleotides align to TRBD2. This CDR3 spans 17 amino acids. Germline loops: CDR1 SEHNR, CDR2 FQNEAQ (reference sequence). Unmatched junction bases numbered 10, after V lost 3 bases and J lost 3 bases. In DNA form, the CDR3 reads TGTGCCAGCAGCTTGTCCATTGGCGGGGGGGCAACAGATACGCAGTATTTT. Translation: CASSLSIGGGATDTQYF.